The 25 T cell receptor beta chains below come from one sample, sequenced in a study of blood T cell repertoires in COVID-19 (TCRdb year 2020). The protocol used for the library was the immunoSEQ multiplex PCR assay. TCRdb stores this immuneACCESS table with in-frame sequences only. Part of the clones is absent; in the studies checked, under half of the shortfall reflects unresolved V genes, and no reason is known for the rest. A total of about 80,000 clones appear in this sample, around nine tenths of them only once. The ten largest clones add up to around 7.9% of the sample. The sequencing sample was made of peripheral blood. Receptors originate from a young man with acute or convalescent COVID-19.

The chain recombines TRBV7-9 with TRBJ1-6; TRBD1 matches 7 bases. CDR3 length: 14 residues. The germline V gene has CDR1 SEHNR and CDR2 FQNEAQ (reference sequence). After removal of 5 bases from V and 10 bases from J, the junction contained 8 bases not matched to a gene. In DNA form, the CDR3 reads TGTGCCAGCAGCCCAAGGGGGCGCGGATCACCCCTCCACTTT. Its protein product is CASSPRGRGSPLHF.

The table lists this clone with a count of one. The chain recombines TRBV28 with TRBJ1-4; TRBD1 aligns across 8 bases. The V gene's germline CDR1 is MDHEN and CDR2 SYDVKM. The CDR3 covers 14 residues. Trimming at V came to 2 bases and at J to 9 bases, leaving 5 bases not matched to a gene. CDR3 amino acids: CASSLGQGTQKLFF. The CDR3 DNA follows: TGTGCCAGCAGTTTAGGACAGGGAACGCAAAAACTGTTTTTT.

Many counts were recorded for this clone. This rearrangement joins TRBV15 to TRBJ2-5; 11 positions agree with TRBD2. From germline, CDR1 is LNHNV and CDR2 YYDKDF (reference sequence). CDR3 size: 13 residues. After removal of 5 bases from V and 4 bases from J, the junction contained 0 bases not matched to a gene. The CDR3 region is CATSGLAGETQYF. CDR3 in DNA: TGTGCCACCAGCGGACTAGCGGGAGAGACCCAGTACTTC.

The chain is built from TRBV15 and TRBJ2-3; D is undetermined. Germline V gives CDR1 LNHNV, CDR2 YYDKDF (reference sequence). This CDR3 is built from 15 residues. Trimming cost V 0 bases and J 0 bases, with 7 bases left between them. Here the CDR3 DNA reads TGTGCCACCAGCAGAGACCTCTCTAGCACAGATACGCAGTATTTT. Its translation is CATSRDLSSTDTQYF.

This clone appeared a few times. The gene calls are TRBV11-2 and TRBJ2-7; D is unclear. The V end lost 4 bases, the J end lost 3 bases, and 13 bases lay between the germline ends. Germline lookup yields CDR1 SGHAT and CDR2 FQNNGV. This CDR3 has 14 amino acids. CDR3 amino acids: CASSSRSTFYEQYF. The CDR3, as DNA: TGTGCCAGCAGCTCCCGATCAACATTCTACGAGCAGTACTTC.

The CDR3 here is CASSARDRVADTQYF. DNA of the CDR3: TGTGCCAGCAGTGCCCGGGACAGGGTAGCAGATACGCAGTATTTT. The chain employs TRBV2 and TRBJ2-3; 9 nucleotides align to TRBD1. The CDR3 consists of 15 residues. Germline loops: CDR1 SNHLY, CDR2 FYNNEI. J was trimmed by 4 bases and V by 4 bases; bases with no gene match: 6.

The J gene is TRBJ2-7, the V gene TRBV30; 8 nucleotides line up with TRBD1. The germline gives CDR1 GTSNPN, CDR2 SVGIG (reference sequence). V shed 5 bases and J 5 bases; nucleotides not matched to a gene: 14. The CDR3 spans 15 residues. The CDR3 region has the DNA TGTGCCTGGGACCCGGGGGAGGCAGGGGGCGACGAGCAGTACTTC. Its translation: CAWDPGEAGGDEQYF.

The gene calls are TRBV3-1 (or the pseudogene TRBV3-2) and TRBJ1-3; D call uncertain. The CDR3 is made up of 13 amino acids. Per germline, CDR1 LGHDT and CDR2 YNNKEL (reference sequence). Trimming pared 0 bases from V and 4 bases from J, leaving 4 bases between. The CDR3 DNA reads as TGTGCCAGCAGCCAAGAGGAGGGAAACACCATATATTTT. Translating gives CASSQEEGNTIYF.

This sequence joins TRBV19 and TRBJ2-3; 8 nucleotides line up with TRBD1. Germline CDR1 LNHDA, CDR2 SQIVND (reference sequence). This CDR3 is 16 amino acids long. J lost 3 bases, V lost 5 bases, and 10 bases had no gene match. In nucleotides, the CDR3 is TGTGCCAGTAGTTTTAACAGGGGGGAAACTACAGATACGCAGTATTTT. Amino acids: CASSFNRGETTDTQYF.

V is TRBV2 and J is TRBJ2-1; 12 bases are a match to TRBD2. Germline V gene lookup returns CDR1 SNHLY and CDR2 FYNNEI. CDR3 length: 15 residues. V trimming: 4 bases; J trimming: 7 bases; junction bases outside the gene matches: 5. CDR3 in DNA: TGTGCCAGCAGTGTAAGACTAGCGGGAGTGAATGAGCAGTTCTTC. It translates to CASSVRLAGVNEQFF.

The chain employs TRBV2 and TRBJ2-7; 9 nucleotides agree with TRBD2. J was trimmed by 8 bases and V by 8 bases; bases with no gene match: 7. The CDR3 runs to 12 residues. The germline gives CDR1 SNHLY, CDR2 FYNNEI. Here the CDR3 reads CASLRLAAKQYF. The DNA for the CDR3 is TGTGCCAGCCTTCGACTAGCGGCAAAGCAGTACTTC.

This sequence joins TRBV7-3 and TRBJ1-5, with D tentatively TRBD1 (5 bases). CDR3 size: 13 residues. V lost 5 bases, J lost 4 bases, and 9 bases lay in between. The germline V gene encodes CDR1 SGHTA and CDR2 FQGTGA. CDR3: CASSATVNQPQHF. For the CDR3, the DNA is TGTGCCAGCAGCGCGACAGTAAATCAGCCCCAGCATTTT.

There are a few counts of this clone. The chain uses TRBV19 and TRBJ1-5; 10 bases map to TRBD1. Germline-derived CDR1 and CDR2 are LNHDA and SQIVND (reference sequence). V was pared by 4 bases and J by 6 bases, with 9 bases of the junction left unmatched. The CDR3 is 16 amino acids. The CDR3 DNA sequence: TGTGCCAGTAGTAGCCGGGACAGGGGTAGCCGTCAGCCCCAGCATTTT. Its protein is CASSSRDRGSRQPQHF.

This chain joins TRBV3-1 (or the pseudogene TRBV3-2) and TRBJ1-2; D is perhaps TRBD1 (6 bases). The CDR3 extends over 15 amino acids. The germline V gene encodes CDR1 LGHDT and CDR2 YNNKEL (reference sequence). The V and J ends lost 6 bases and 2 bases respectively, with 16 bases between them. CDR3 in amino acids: CASSPSHRANYGYTF. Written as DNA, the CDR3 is TGTGCCAGCAGTCCCTCCCACAGGGCCAACTATGGCTACACCTTC.

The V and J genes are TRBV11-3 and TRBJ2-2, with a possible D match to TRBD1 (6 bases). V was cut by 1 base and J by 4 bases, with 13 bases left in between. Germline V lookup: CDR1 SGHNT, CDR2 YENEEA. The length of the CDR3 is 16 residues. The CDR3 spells CASSLAQGSRTGELFF. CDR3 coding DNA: TGTGCCAGCAGCTTAGCCCAGGGGTCGCGCACCGGGGAGCTGTTTTTT. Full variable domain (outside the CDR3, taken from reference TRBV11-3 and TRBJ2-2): EAGVVQSPRYKIIEKKQPVAFWCNPISGHNTLYWYLQNLGQGPELLIRYENEEAVDDSQLPKDRFSAERLKGVDSTLKIQPAELGDSAVYLCASSLAQGSRTGELFFGEGSRLTVL.

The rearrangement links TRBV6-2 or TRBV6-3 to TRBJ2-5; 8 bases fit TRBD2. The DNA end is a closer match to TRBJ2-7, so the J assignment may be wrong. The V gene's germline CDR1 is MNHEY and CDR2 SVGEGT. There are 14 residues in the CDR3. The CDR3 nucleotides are TGTGCCAGCAGTTACGGCGGGAGGACCAACGAGCAGTACTTC. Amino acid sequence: CASSYGGRTNEQYF.

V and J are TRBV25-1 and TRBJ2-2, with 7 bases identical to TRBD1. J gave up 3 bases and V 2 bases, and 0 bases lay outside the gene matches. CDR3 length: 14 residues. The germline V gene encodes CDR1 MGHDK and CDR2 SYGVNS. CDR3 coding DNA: TGTGCCAGCAGTGAAGACAGGGACACCGGGGAGCTGTTTTTT. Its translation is CASSEDRDTGELFF.

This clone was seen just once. This CDR3 reads CASSDGSAGYNEQFF. The DNA of the CDR3 is TGTGCCAGCAGTGACGGGAGTGCGGGTTACAATGAGCAGTTCTTC. The V and J genes are TRBV6-4 and TRBJ2-1; possible D gene TRBD2, 5 bases. V lost 2 bases to trimming and J lost 4 bases, with 12 bases between them. Germline CDR1 is MRHNA and CDR2 is SNTAGT. The CDR3 covers 15 residues.

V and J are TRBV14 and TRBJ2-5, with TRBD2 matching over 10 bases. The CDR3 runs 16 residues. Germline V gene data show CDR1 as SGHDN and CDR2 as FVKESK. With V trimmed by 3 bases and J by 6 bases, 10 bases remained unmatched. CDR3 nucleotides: TGTGCCAGCAGCCAGGTACCGGGACTAGCGCGACAGACCCAGTACTTC. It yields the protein CASSQVPGLARQTQYF.

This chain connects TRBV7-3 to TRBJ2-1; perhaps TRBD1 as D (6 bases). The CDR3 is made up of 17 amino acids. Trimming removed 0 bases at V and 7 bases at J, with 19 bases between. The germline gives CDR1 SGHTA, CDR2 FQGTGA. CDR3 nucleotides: TGTGCCAGCAGCTTAACGATCGGACGGGACAACCCAAATGAGCAGTTCTTC. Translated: CASSLTIGRDNPNEQFF.

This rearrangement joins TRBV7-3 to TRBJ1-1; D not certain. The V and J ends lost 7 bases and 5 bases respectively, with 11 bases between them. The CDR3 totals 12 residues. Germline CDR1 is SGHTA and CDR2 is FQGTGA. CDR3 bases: TGTGCCAGCATCGGTGAGGGAACTGAAGCTTTCTTT. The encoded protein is CASIGEGTEAFF.

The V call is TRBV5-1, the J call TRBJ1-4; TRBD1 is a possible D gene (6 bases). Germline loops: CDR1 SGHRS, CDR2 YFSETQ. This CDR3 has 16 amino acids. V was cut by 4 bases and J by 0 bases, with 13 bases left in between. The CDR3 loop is CASSRQGPSTNEKLFF. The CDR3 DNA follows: TGCGCCAGCAGCCGGCAGGGGCCTTCAACTAATGAAAAACTGTTTTTT.

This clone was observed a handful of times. The CDR3 nucleotides read TGTGCCAGCAGCGCTGACCGGGACAGGGGGCAGGAAGGCTACACCTTC. It yields the protein CASSADRDRGQEGYTF. The chain couples TRBV9 to TRBJ1-2; the match to TRBD1 covers 12 bases. The germline V gene has CDR1 SGDLS and CDR2 YYNGEE. This CDR3 has 16 residues. J lost 8 bases, V lost 3 bases, and 11 bases had no gene match.

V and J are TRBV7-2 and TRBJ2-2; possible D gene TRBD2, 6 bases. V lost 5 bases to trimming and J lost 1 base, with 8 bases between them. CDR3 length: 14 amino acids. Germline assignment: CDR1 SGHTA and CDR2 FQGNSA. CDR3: CASSVRGNTGELFF. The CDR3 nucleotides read TGTGCCAGCAGCGTGCGGGGGAACACCGGGGAGCTGTTTTTT. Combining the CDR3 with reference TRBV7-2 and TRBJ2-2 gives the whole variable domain GAGVSQSPSNKVTEKGKDVELRCDPISGHTALYWYRQSLGQGLEFLIYFQGNSAPDKSGLPSDRFSAERTGGSVSTLTIQRTQQEDSAVYLCASSVRGNTGELFFGEGSRLTVL.

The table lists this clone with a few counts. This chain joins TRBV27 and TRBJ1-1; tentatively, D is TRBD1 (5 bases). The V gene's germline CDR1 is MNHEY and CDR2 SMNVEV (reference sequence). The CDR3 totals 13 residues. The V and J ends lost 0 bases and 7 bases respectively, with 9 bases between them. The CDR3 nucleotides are TGTGCCAGCAGTTTATCGAGGACATATGAAGCTTTCTTT. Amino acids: CASSLSRTYEAFF.